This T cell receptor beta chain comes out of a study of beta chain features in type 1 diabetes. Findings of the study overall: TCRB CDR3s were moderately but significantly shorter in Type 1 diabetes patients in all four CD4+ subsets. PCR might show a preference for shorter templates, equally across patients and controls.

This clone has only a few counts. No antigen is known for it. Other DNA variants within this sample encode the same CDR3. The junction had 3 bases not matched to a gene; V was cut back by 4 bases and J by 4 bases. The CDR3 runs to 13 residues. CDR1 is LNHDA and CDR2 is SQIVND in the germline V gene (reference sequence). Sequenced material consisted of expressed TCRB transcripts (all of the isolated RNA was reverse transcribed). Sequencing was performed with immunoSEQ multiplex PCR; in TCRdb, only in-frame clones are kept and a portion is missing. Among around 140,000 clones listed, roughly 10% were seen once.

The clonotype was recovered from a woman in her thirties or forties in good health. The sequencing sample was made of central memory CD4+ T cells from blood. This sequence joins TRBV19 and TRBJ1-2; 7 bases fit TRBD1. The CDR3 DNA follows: TGTGCCAGTAGTACTCGGGACAGCTATGGCTACACCTTC. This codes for CASSTRDSYGYTF.